This is a list of T cell receptor beta chains from one sample in a study of early T cells in non-severe SARS-CoV-2 infection. Using its own MiXCR run on the 5' RACE reads, TCRdb lists one record per CDR3 protein. The sample records approximately 50,000 distinct CDR3 sequences, around 7.7% being singletons. The sequencing input was whole blood. Source of these receptors: an adult who was a healthcare worker with PCR-confirmed SARS-CoV-2 infection or an uninfected control (not recorded which). CDR3s include the opening cysteine and the closing phenylalanine or tryptophan.

v_gene	j_gene	CDR3aa
TRBV7-9	TRBJ2-1	CASSPWETDEQFF
TRBV7-9	TRBJ1-6	CASSPGGSNSPLHF
TRBV19	TRBJ1-1	CASSDRGGTEAFF
TRBV2	TRBJ1-5	CATSREGASNQPQHF
TRBV27	TRBJ2-4	CASSLSRLAKNIQYF
TRBV28	TRBJ2-6	CASSLNSLPSGANVLTF
TRBV3-1	TRBJ2-7	CASSPVSRGYEQYF
TRBV7-9	TRBJ2-3	CASMRQISTDTQYF
TRBV20-1	TRBJ2-3	CSARELAGADTQYF
TRBV5-6	TRBJ1-1	CASSYDRASTEAFF
TRBV11-2	TRBJ2-7	CASKRETGTYEQYF
TRBV18	TRBJ2-4	CASSPSGGAKNIQYF
TRBV9	TRBJ2-5	CASSVEASGGRETQYF
TRBV6-2/TRBV6-3	TRBJ1-4	CASSAPGTGDGKLFF
TRBV30	TRBJ2-1	CAWSPRTYNEQFF
TRBV7-8	TRBJ2-3	CASTPSYSGDLTDTQYF
TRBV19	TRBJ2-5	CASSIGLAVEETQYF
TRBV7-6	TRBJ1-2	CASSLALGQGTDGYTF
TRBV7-2	TRBJ2-3	CASSLLSTDTQYF
TRBV28	TRBJ2-1	CASSLVRGRNEQFF
TRBV30	TRBJ1-3	CAWMEGGNTIYF
TRBV28	TRBJ1-2	CASSLPIQYGYTF
TRBV12-3/TRBV12-4	TRBJ2-1	CASRSSGYPSSYNEQFF
TRBV29-1	TRBJ2-1	CSAGVYNEQFF
TRBV2	TRBJ1-4	CASSRTRDRVLTNEKLFF
TRBV18	TRBJ2-3	CASSPRGSSLTDTQYF
TRBV20-1	TRBJ1-6	CSARVAGAINSPLHF
TRBV7-9	TRBJ2-7	CASSLAAGGDEQYF
TRBV20-1	TRBJ2-7	CITGQGDRPGEQYF
TRBV9	TRBJ2-7	CASSGVDYEQYF
TRBV14	TRBJ1-1	CASSQVREGTEAFF
TRBV12-3/TRBV12-4	TRBJ1-1	CASSLIGDTEAFF
TRBV11-1	TRBJ2-5	CASSLAGQKQETQYF
TRBV5-5	TRBJ2-5	CASSLVGETQYF
TRBV7-9	TRBJ1-5	CASSSGQGPSQPQHF
TRBV6-5	TRBJ2-6	CASSYFGGLSSGANVLTF
TRBV29-1	TRBJ2-2	CSVFIVGELFF
TRBV28	TRBJ1-6	CASTSSYNSPLHF
TRBV20-1	TRBJ2-7	CSATPGRMYEQYF
TRBV20-1	TRBJ1-1	CSAPQSGVTTEAFF
TRBV28	TRBJ1-5	CASSSDRARTSNQPQHF
TRBV12-3/TRBV12-4	TRBJ2-3	CASSFWDREGDTQYF
TRBV28	TRBJ2-7	CASSFVSLYEQYF
TRBV11-2	TRBJ1-5	CASSYDSNQPQHF
TRBV30	TRBJ1-4	CAWSETTNEKLFF
TRBV7-6	TRBJ1-5	CASSLQVNQPQHF
TRBV12-3/TRBV12-4	TRBJ1-5	CASSFGTKQPQHF
TRBV10-3	TRBJ1-3	CAIRDSTARSGNTIYF
TRBV12-5	TRBJ2-3	CASALGTGDTDTQYF
TRBV12-3/TRBV12-4	TRBJ1-2	CASSLSGVNYGYTF
TRBV20-1	TRBJ2-7	CSARDGSNEQYF